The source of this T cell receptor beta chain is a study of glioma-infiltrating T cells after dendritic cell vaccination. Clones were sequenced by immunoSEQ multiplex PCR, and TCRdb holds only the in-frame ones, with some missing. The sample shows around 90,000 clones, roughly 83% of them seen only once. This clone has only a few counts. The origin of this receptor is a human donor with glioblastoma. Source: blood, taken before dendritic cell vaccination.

The CDR3: CASSPSEQFF. Here the CDR3 DNA reads TGTGCCAGCAGTCCGTCCGAGCAGTTCTTC. The chain has TRBV27 and TRBJ2-1; D not certain. The CDR3 is 10 residues long. Germline CDR1 and CDR2: MNHEY and SMNVEV (reference sequence). V dropped 5 bases and J dropped 10 bases, with 6 bases sitting between them.